This T cell receptor beta chain was identified in a study of Graves' ophthalmopathy and Graves' hyperthyroidism. Broader study findings: The majority of expanded thyroid clonotypes above 0.001 frequency also occurred in blood.

Looked up from germline, CDR1 is SGDLS and CDR2 is YYNGEE. This CDR3 is 12 amino acids long. Deletions cut 3 bases from V and 7 bases from J, with 10 bases between. Of note for this clonotype: Its antigen is not identified.

Using RNA transcripts, the TCR beta CDR3 regions were amplified. The library came from an HTBI-primed first-round RT-PCR and a second-round multiplex PCR. TCRdb analysed the multiplex PCR reads with MiXCR anew, one entry per CDR3 protein. The table shows hundreds of thousands of distinct CDR3 sequences, with around a fifth occurring only once. Sequencing was carried out using peripheral blood. The chain links TRBV9 to TRBJ2-5; D remains unclear. The receptor comes from a young woman with stable Graves' hyperthyroidism. CDR3 sequence (DNA): TGTGCCAGCAGCGCACCCTCGGCGACCCAGTACTTC. It specifies CASSAPSATQYF.